The 2 T cell receptor beta chains in this list originate from one sample, sequenced in a study of blood T cell repertoires in COVID-19. Repertoires were generated with immunoSEQ multiplex PCR, while TCRdb's copy carries only in-frame clones and drops some. The top ten hold more than 14% of the sample, which has around 90,000 clones, approximately 86% seen once. The sample comprised peripheral blood. All receptors come from a male donor with acute or convalescent COVID-19.

This chain uses TRBV4-2 with TRBJ2-1; D is undetermined. Trimming pared 0 bases from V and 2 bases from J, leaving 11 bases between. The CDR3 is 16 residues long. Germline loops: CDR1 LGHNA, CDR2 YNFKEQ. The CDR3 sequence: CASSQEPELAYNEQFF. DNA of the CDR3: TGTGCCAGCAGCCAAGAACCGGAGTTGGCCTACAATGAGCAGTTCTTC.

The J gene is TRBJ1-3, the V gene TRBV5-1, with 7 bases that match TRBD1. J was trimmed by 2 bases and V by 5 bases; bases with no gene match: 7. The CDR3 is 15 amino acids. CDR1 is SGHRS, CDR2 YFSETQ, per germline. The CDR3 is CASSSGQLTGNTIYF. Here the CDR3 DNA reads TGCGCCAGCAGTTCGGGACAGCTTACTGGAAACACCATATATTTT.